Following are 8 T cell receptor beta chains from one sample sequenced in a study of beta chain features in type 1 diabetes. Of the isolated RNA, all was reverse transcribed, and so the sequenced material was expressed TCRB transcripts. The method was immunoSEQ multiplex PCR; TCRdb's version includes in-frame clones alone and lacks a portion of them. The sample holds a few hundred thousand clones, about 15% seen once. The source material was naive CD4+ T cells from blood. The source of these receptors is a woman aged 18-29 years in good health.

In this sample, this clone turned up a few times. The gene calls are TRBV29-1 and TRBJ2-4; 7 bases line up with TRBD1. V was clipped by 4 bases and J by 4 bases; unmatched bases: 4. The V gene's germline CDR1 is SQVTM and CDR2 ANQGSEA. The CDR3 loop spans 13 amino acids. This CDR3 reads CSVAGQIKNIQYF. The CDR3 DNA sequence: TGCAGCGTTGCGGGACAGATTAAAAACATTCAGTACTTC.

This clone was found a few times. The rearrangement joins TRBV29-1 to TRBJ1-1; D not resolved. The germline CDR1 and CDR2 sequences are SQVTM and ANQGSEA. Trimming took 5 bases from V and 2 from J, leaving 12 bases between them. This CDR3 is built from 13 residues. The CDR3 reads CSVSSPVNTEAFF. The CDR3 bases are TGCAGCGTTTCCTCTCCAGTAAACACTGAAGCTTTCTTT.

This chain joins TRBV15 and TRBJ2-5, with 9 bases lining up with TRBD1. Germline V gives CDR1 LNHNV, CDR2 YYDKDF (reference sequence). This CDR3 is 16 amino acids long. The V segment lost 3 bases and the J segment 4 bases; nucleotides outside the gene matches: 9. CDR3 nucleotides: TGTGCCACCAGCAGCCGTACAGGGGGCCTGAGAGAGACCCAGTACTTC. This gives the protein CATSSRTGGLRETQYF.

This clone was recorded a few times. The chain combines TRBV7-9 with TRBJ2-3, with a tentative D call TRBD1 (5 bases). The CDR3 runs to 12 residues. The V end lost 6 bases, the J end lost 5 bases, and 9 bases lay between the germline ends. Germline V gene sequence: CDR1 SEHNR, CDR2 FQNEAQ (reference sequence). The CDR3: CASSPQGDTQYF. In DNA form, the CDR3 reads TGTGCCAGCAGTCCGCAGGGAGATACGCAGTATTTT.

V is TRBV29-1 and J is TRBJ2-5; D is possibly TRBD2 (6 bases). The CDR3 runs to 16 residues. Germline V gene data show CDR1 as SQVTM and CDR2 as ANQGSEA. V lost 3 bases to trimming and J lost 0 bases, with 17 bases between them. This CDR3 is CSVEAPGGVYQETQYF. The CDR3 region has the DNA TGCAGCGTTGAGGCCCCCGGAGGGGTGTACCAAGAGACCCAGTACTTC.

The chain links TRBV28 to TRBJ1-2; TRBD1 matches at 9 bases. V trimming: 5 bases; J trimming: 4 bases; junction bases outside the gene matches: 8. Germline assignment: CDR1 MDHEN and CDR2 SYDVKM. The CDR3 loop spans 15 amino acids. CDR3: CASSTLGQGFYGYTF. CDR3 sequence (DNA): TGTGCCAGCAGTACCTTGGGACAGGGTTTCTATGGCTACACCTTC.

This clone was detected only a few times. The V gene is TRBV5-1, the J gene TRBJ2-2, with 11 bases matching TRBD2. The CDR3 length is 14 residues. The trim removed 4 bases at V and 5 bases at J, leaving 1 base unmatched. Germline CDR1 and CDR2: SGHRS and YFSETQ. The CDR3 loop reads CASSTSGSTGELFF. The CDR3, as DNA: TGCGCCAGCAGCACTAGCGGGAGTACCGGGGAGCTGTTTTTT. The full variable domain, rest sourced from reference TRBV5-1 and TRBJ2-2, is KAGVTQTPRYLIKTRGQQVTLSCSPISGHRSVSWYQQTPGQGLQFLFEYFSETQRNKGNFPGRFSGRQFSNSRSEMNVSTLELGDSALYLCASSTSGSTGELFFGEGSRLTVL.

This clone occurred a few times. The V gene is TRBV11-2, the J gene TRBJ2-3; 8 bases fit TRBD2. This CDR3 region has 15 residues. The V gene's germline CDR1 is SGHAT and CDR2 FQNNGV. V gave up 0 bases and J gave up 6 bases; unmatched junction bases: 5. CDR3 amino acids: CASSLDGRAGDTQYF. In nucleotides, the CDR3 is TGTGCCAGCAGCTTAGACGGGAGGGCCGGGGATACGCAGTATTTT.